What follows describes a single T cell receptor (beta chain). Authors' data handling: It was from reference gene primer amplification that nucleated cell counts were estimated. Clones were sequenced by immunoSEQ multiplex PCR, and TCRdb holds only the in-frame ones, with some missing. V, J and clone size derive from that table, while D and trimming were established from the DNA sequence. This sample has tens of thousands of clones, with roughly 90% found just once. The sample is drawn from a study of blood T cell repertoires in COVID-19. The overall study: Both acute and convalescent COVID-19 samples were obtained from the United States, Italy and Spain. T cells, B-cell-depleted T cells, or PBMCs provided the cDNA or gDNA that served as material.

This CDR3 contains 15 residues. Trimming removed 7 bases at V and 5 bases at J, with 18 bases between. CDR1 and CDR2 (germline): MDHEN, SYDVKM. Source material: peripheral blood. The V gene is TRBV28, the J gene TRBJ2-1; weak D call: TRBD2 (5 bases). This TCR was recovered from a human donor in a cohort sampled during active COVID-19. The CDR3 DNA reads as TGTGCCAGCAATCTGCCGGAAAGGCGGGACAATGAGCAGTTCTTC. Amino acid sequence: CASNLPERRDNEQFF.